The 10 T cell receptor beta chains in this list originate from one sample, sequenced in a study of blood T cell repertoires in COVID-19. Data came from immunoSEQ multiplex PCR; TCRdb stores just in-frame clones and leaves some out. The sample has 130,000 to 150,000 clones, approximately 87% seen once; the top ten hold approximately 1.2%. Sequencing was performed on PBMCs or T cells enriched from blood (not recorded which). The receptors stem from a woman in her 30s with acute COVID-19.

V usage is TRBV2 and J usage is TRBJ1-5; D call uncertain. Germline V CDR1 and CDR2: SNHLY, FYNNEI. The CDR3 length is 18 residues. Trimming took off 5 bases at V and 0 bases at J, with 20 bases between the two ends. CDR3 DNA sequence: TGTGCCAGCAGTCCAAGGTCGGCAGGCCAACTTAGCAATCAGCCCCAGCATTTT. Its protein product is CASSPRSAGQLSNQPQHF.

J is TRBJ2-3 and V is TRBV28; TRBD2 is a possible D gene (7 bases). V dropped 5 bases and J dropped 1 base, with 13 bases sitting between them. From germline, CDR1 is MDHEN and CDR2 SYDVKM. The CDR3 contains 15 residues. CDR3 coding DNA: TGTGCCAGCAGTCCCCGGGGGGCGGGCACAGATACGCAGTATTTT. This translates into CASSPRGAGTDTQYF.

This clone is a singleton in its sample. V is TRBV9 and J is TRBJ1-1; D is uncertain. V lost 2 bases to trimming and J lost 3 bases, with 11 bases between them. This CDR3 is built from 14 residues. CDR1 is SGDLS and CDR2 is YYNGEE in the germline V gene. CDR3 in DNA: TGTGCCAGCAGCGTCCATTCTACGGACACTGAAGCTTTCTTT. Protein: CASSVHSTDTEAFF.

The CDR3 coding sequence is TGTGCCAGCAGTGACCGACAGGGGGCTTCTGGAAACACCATATATTTT. Residues: CASSDRQGASGNTIYF. This chain uses TRBV25-1 with TRBJ1-3; 10 bases line up with TRBD1. V trimming: 3 bases; J trimming: 1 base; junction bases outside the gene matches: 3. Per the germline V gene, CDR1 is MGHDK and CDR2 is SYGVNS. This CDR3 has 16 residues.

The rearrangement uses TRBV28 and TRBJ1-1, with TRBD1 identical over 9 bases. V shed 7 bases, J shed 0 bases, and the junction held 12 bases outside the gene matches. Looked up from germline, CDR1 is MDHEN and CDR2 is SYDVKM. The CDR3 is 17 amino acids. This CDR3 reads CASIQTGGKAMNTEAFF. CDR3 sequence (DNA): TGTGCCAGCATCCAGACAGGGGGAAAGGCTATGAACACTGAAGCTTTCTTT.

About this clone itself: A read error may produce the germline difference seen at one junction end. In DNA form, the CDR3 reads TGTGCTAGCAGCCGCTTTCAAAGGACAGGCTCCAATCAGCCCCAGCATTTT. This gives the protein CASSRFQRTGSNQPQHF. J is TRBJ1-5 and V is TRBV7-7, with 7 positions matching TRBD1. The CDR3 sequence is 17 residues long. Per germline, CDR1 SSHAT and CDR2 FNYEAQ (reference sequence).

The chain recombines TRBV7-2 with TRBJ1-1; D possibly corresponds to TRBD1 (6 bases). V was pared by 8 bases and J by 4 bases, with 20 bases between. CDR1 SGHTA and CDR2 FQGNSA come from the germline V gene. The CDR3 runs 15 residues. CDR3 in amino acids: CASGVSGVYGTEAFF. Written as DNA, the CDR3 is TGTGCCAGCGGGGTTTCAGGGGTGTATGGCACTGAAGCTTTCTTT. Supplemented by reference TRBV7-2 and TRBJ1-1, the full variable domain reads GAGVSQSPSNKVTEKGKDVELRCDPISGHTALYWYRQSLGQGLEFLIYFQGNSAPDKSGLPSDRFSAERTGGSVSTLTIQRTQQEDSAVYLCASGVSGVYGTEAFFGQGTRLTVV.

The genes are TRBV12-3 or TRBV12-4 and TRBJ1-2, with TRBD1 as a possible D gene (6 bases). V dropped 6 bases and J dropped 4 bases, with 12 bases sitting between them. This CDR3 is 13 amino acids long. The CDR3 DNA reads as TGTGCCAGCAGGACAGGAATTAGCTATGGCTACACCTTC. Amino acids: CASRTGISYGYTF.

This rearrangement joins TRBV19 to TRBJ1-1; D ambiguous. Trimming took 1 base from V and 5 from J, leaving 11 bases between them. CDR3 length: 14 amino acids. CDR1 LNHDA and CDR2 SQIVND come from the germline V gene (reference sequence). In DNA, the CDR3 is TGTGCCAGTAGTATAGTATCGGGTTGGACTGAAGCTTTCTTT. It codes for CASSIVSGWTEAFF.

The V gene is TRBV10-3, the J gene TRBJ1-3; 9 bases match TRBD1. CDR3 size: 12 residues. Looked up from germline, CDR1 is ENHRY and CDR2 is SYGVKD. The V and J ends lost 11 bases and 8 bases, in that order; junction bases with no gene match: 7. The CDR3 sequence: CAVQGAGDTIYF. In DNA form, the CDR3 reads TGTGCCGTACAGGGGGCCGGGGACACCATATATTTT.